The entry that follows covers one TCR beta chain sequence. Its antigen is unidentified. These data belong to a study of cytomegalovirus exposure and HLA in healthy donors. Findings and limits, study-wide: CMV serostatus was the sole immune exposure information available.

The study ran its PCR with 60 Vbeta and 13 Jbeta primers. Clones were read by immunoSEQ multiplex PCR, and TCRdb kept only the in-frame ones, dropping some. This table holds 99,000 or so clones, 60% to 85% found once. The sequence derives from a man aged 60 to 69 in good health and CMV-seropositive. The sample taken for sequencing was PBMCs.

In DNA, the CDR3 is TGCGCCAGCAGCTTCCGGGACAGGGGGTCTCAAGAGACCCAGTACTTC. This sequence encodes CASSFRDRGSQETQYF. This chain links TRBV5-1 with TRBJ2-5; 11 bases are shared with TRBD1. The length of the CDR3 is 16 residues. V lost 2 bases and J lost 2; bases outside the gene matches: 5. Germline V gives CDR1 SGHRS, CDR2 YFSETQ.